Below, 28 T cell receptor beta chains from the same sample are listed, as sequenced in a study of identical twins. TCRdb re-derived calls from the 5' RACE reads in MiXCR, one entry per CDR3 protein. The table records hundreds of thousands of distinct CDR3 sequences, 24% of them present only once. The sample was also reused in another study, on T cells expressing NK-cell markers.

The material sequenced was CD4+ T cells sorted from blood. These receptors all come from a young woman in good health.

The rearrangement joins TRBV5-1 to TRBJ2-2; 8 bases align to TRBD1. V lost 6 bases, J lost 7 bases, and 14 bases stayed unmatched. Germline V gene lookup returns CDR1 SGHRS and CDR2 YFSETQ. The CDR3 totals 16 residues. The CDR3 bases are TGCGCCAGCACCCCCCCTCGGACAGGGCTCGGCGGGGAGCTGTTTTTT. Translating it yields CASTPPRTGLGGELFF.

This clonotype has just one count. The chain joins TRBV6-5 to TRBJ2-1, with TRBD2 identical over 8 bases. The CDR3 covers 15 residues. J gave up 9 bases and V 2 bases, and 9 bases lay outside the gene matches. CDR1 MNHEY and CDR2 SVGAGI come from the germline V gene. CDR3: CASSYQRTRGGEQFF. As DNA, the CDR3 is TGTGCCAGCAGTTACCAGCGGACCCGGGGGGGTGAGCAGTTCTTC.

The chain links TRBV7-2 to TRBJ2-5; D gene unclear. Germline lookup yields CDR1 SGHTA and CDR2 FQGNSA. Trimming removed 0 bases at V and 5 bases at J, with 13 bases between. CDR3 length: 15 amino acids. CDR3 residues: CASSLARGSWETQYF. CDR3 bases: TGTGCCAGCAGCTTAGCGCGAGGTAGTTGGGAGACCCAGTACTTC.

The J gene is TRBJ2-7, the V gene TRBV30; the match to TRBD1 covers 9 bases. There are 14 residues in the CDR3. Germline CDR1 and CDR2: GTSNPN and SVGIG (reference sequence). V lost 4 bases, J lost 2 bases, and 6 bases stayed unmatched. The CDR3 region is CAWKTGGLPYEQYF. In DNA, the CDR3 is TGTGCCTGGAAGACAGGGGGACTCCCCTACGAGCAGTACTTC.

The gene calls are TRBV6-6 and TRBJ1-5; no clear D. Between the trimmed V and J ends, which lost 8 bases and 0 bases, there was a span of 8 bases. This CDR3 contains 13 residues. Germline V lookup: CDR1 MNHNY, CDR2 SVGAGI (reference sequence). The CDR3 here is CASQRVSNQPQHF. The CDR3, as DNA: TGTGCCAGCCAAAGAGTTAGCAATCAGCCCCAGCATTTT.

The J gene is TRBJ2-3, the V gene TRBV20-1, with 7 bases identical to TRBD2. There are 14 residues in the CDR3. Trimming at V came to 2 bases and at J to 1 base, leaving 3 bases not matched to a gene. Germline CDR1 and CDR2: DFQATT and SNEGSKA (reference sequence). This CDR3 is CSARIAGRTDTQYF. Here the CDR3 DNA reads TGCAGTGCTAGAATAGCGGGCCGCACAGATACGCAGTATTTT.

The CDR3 here is CASSPAGRQTNEQFF. Written as DNA, the CDR3 is TGTGCCAGCTCACCAGCGGGACGACAAACCAATGAGCAGTTCTTC. The J gene is TRBJ2-1, the V gene TRBV18; maybe TRBD2 (6 bases). V was shortened by 2 bases and J by 6 bases, with 14 bases between the two germline ends. Germline CDR1 and CDR2: KGHSH and LQKENI. The CDR3 spans 15 residues.

This chain's CDR3 is CASSLTVSPNTEAFF. The CDR3 DNA reads TGCGCCAGCAGCTTAACAGTAAGCCCGAACACTGAAGCTTTCTTT. The chain links TRBV5-1 to TRBJ1-1, with no clear D. V shed 2 bases and J shed 1 base, with 12 bases lying between them. This CDR3 is 15 amino acids long. Germline CDR1 reads SGHRS; CDR2 reads YFSETQ.

There are a few counts of this clonotype. This chain connects TRBV7-9 to TRBJ2-3, with 7 bases lining up with TRBD1. From germline, CDR1 is SEHNR and CDR2 FQNEAQ (reference sequence). Trimming took 5 bases from V and 2 from J; bases not matched to a gene: 7. The CDR3 length is 15 residues. CDR3 nucleotides: TGTGCCAGCAGCCTTATTGGGACAGCCACAGATACGCAGTATTTT. This translates into CASSLIGTATDTQYF.

Many counts were recorded for this clonotype. The chain uses TRBV6-1 and TRBJ1-1; possibly TRBD1 for D (5 bases). This CDR3 comprises 13 residues. Germline V gene sequence: CDR1 MNHNS, CDR2 SASEGT. Trimming left V 8 bases short and J 2 bases short, with 12 bases between. The DNA for the CDR3 is TGTGCCAGCTCGTCGGGGCTAAACACTGAAGCTTTCTTT. Its translation: CASSSGLNTEAFF.

Comment on this clonotype: This may be a read error: a much more frequent sequence differs by one nucleotide. The V gene is TRBV13, the J gene TRBJ2-7; no firm D call. V was cut by 5 bases and J by 3 bases, with 5 bases left in between. Germline assignment: CDR1 PRHDT and CDR2 FYEKMQ (reference sequence). This CDR3 is built from 11 residues. CDR3 region: CASSMFYEQYF. DNA for the CDR3: TGTGCCAGCAGCATGTTCTACGAGCAGTACTTC.

As DNA, the CDR3 is TGTGCCAGCAGTTACTCCTTAACCTTCGGTGGCTACACCTTC. Translated, it gives CASSYSLTFGGYTF. This rearrangement joins TRBV6-5 to TRBJ1-2; D gene unclear. From germline, CDR1 is MNHEY and CDR2 SVGAGI. The V gene lost 0 bases and the J gene lost 7 bases, with 12 bases spanning the gap. The length of the CDR3 is 14 residues.

The genes are TRBV12-3 or TRBV12-4 and TRBJ2-3; 9 bases match TRBD2. The junction had 11 bases not matched to a gene; V was cut back by 6 bases and J by 7 bases. The CDR3 loop spans 15 amino acids. The CDR3 bases are TGTGCCAGCAGAAAACTAGCGGGCTCCTTTTATACGCAGTATTTT. This encodes CASRKLAGSFYTQYF.

J is TRBJ2-5 and V is TRBV7-2; TRBD2 aligns across 9 bases. The V gene's germline CDR1 is SGHTA and CDR2 FQGNSA. This CDR3 has 14 amino acids. V was pared by 5 bases and J by 4 bases, with 5 bases of the junction left unmatched. The CDR3 DNA sequence: TGTGCCAGCAGCCTTAGCGGGAGTGTAGAGACCCAGTACTTC. This codes for CASSLSGSVETQYF.

This clonotype appeared many times. The CDR3 region is CAISGTGVLNEQFF. DNA for the CDR3: TGTGCCATCAGTGGGACAGGGGTTTTAAATGAGCAGTTCTTC. V is TRBV10-3 and J is TRBJ2-1; 9 bases fit TRBD1. The CDR3 covers 14 residues. After removal of 4 bases from V and 7 bases from J, the junction contained 5 bases not matched to a gene. Germline assignment: CDR1 ENHRY and CDR2 SYGVKD.

This clonotype was counted many times. The chain uses TRBV4-3 and TRBJ2-3; D gene ambiguous. Per germline, CDR1 LGHNA and CDR2 YSLEER. Trimming pared 4 bases from V and 3 bases from J, leaving 14 bases between. The CDR3 sequence is 15 residues long. CDR3 nucleotide sequence: TGCGCCAGCAGCCCGAGGTCAGCGCAGACAGATACGCAGTATTTT. Translation: CASSPRSAQTDTQYF.

V and J are TRBV7-6 and TRBJ2-7, with TRBD1 matching over 7 bases. The CDR3 contains 13 residues. Germline values: CDR1 SGHVS, CDR2 FNYEAQ. The V gene end was trimmed by 1 base and the J gene end by 9 bases; junction bases not matched to a gene: 6. The CDR3 sequence is CASSLVRGTAQYF. DNA for the CDR3: TGTGCCAGCAGCTTAGTTAGAGGGACAGCGCAGTACTTC.

V usage is TRBV5-1 and J usage is TRBJ1-3, with D unresolved. The CDR3 sequence is 15 residues long. Trimming removed 0 bases at V and 2 bases at J, with 9 bases between. Per germline, CDR1 SGHRS and CDR2 YFSETQ. CDR3 in DNA: TGCGCCAGCAGCTTGGTACCCGGTGCTGGAAACACCATATATTTT. Residues: CASSLVPGAGNTIYF.

This clonotype has more than one count but fewer than ten. CDR3 sequence: CAIGTRDRVPNSNQPQHF. The CDR3 nucleotides are TGTGCCATCGGGACCCGGGACAGGGTTCCTAATAGCAATCAGCCCCAGCATTTT. The chain uses TRBV10-3 and TRBJ1-5; 9 bases fit TRBD1. The length of the CDR3 is 18 residues. J was trimmed by 0 bases and V by 8 bases; bases with no gene match: 14. Germline V gene data show CDR1 as ENHRY and CDR2 as SYGVKD.

A few counts support this clonotype. The chain uses TRBV5-1 and TRBJ2-2; D tentatively fits TRBD1 or TRBD2 (6 bases each). V gave up 0 bases and J gave up 0 bases, with 9 bases separating them. The germline V gene has CDR1 SGHRS and CDR2 YFSETQ. CDR3 length: 16 amino acids. For the CDR3, the DNA is TGCGCCAGCAGCTTGGAGGGGGGCGCGAACACCGGGGAGCTGTTTTTT. Protein product: CASSLEGGANTGELFF.

V usage is TRBV7-8 and J usage is TRBJ2-2, with no clear D. V was shortened by 5 bases and J by 6 bases, with 19 bases between the two germline ends. The CDR3 totals 16 residues. CDR1 and CDR2 (germline): SGHVS, FQNEAQ. In DNA form, the CDR3 reads TGTGCCAGCAGCCGCAAACTGACCCAAAAGGCCGGGGAGCTGTTTTTT. This gives the protein CASSRKLTQKAGELFF.

V usage is TRBV11-2 and J usage is TRBJ2-3, with 7 nucleotides matching TRBD2. CDR3 size: 16 residues. Trimming at V came to 5 bases and at J to 2 bases, leaving 10 bases not matched to a gene. Germline CDR1 is SGHAT and CDR2 is FQNNGV. The CDR3 DNA reads as TGTGCCAGCAGCCCCGGGGCGGGGGACCCCACAGATACGCAGTATTTT. Encoded protein: CASSPGAGDPTDTQYF.

This sequence joins TRBV7-2 and TRBJ2-4, with a possible D match to TRBD1 (6 bases). CDR3 length: 16 amino acids. Deletions cut 5 bases from V and 3 bases from J, with 17 bases between. The germline CDR1 and CDR2 sequences are SGHTA and FQGNSA. Here the CDR3 reads CASSTQGSKGKNIQYF. CDR3 coding DNA: TGTGCCAGCAGCACCCAGGGGTCGAAGGGCAAAAACATTCAGTACTTC.

This clonotype turned up a few times. The V call is TRBV29-1, the J call TRBJ2-7; D is unclear. The CDR3 length is 13 residues. CDR1 and CDR2 from the germline V gene are SQVTM and ANQGSEA. V gave up 3 bases and J gave up 1 base, with 10 bases separating them. Written as DNA, the CDR3 is TGCAGCGTTGAGGCCAGCTCTTCCTACGAGCAGTACTTC. Its protein is CSVEASSSYEQYF.

In its sample, this clonotype was seen a few times. V usage is TRBV29-1 and J usage is TRBJ2-5; D might be TRBD1 (6 bases). Germline V CDR1 and CDR2: SQVTM, ANQGSEA. The CDR3 sequence is 14 residues long. Deletions cut 3 bases from V and 5 bases from J, with 16 bases between. CDR3 nucleotides: TGCAGCGTTGATCTCCAGGGGAGAAGGGAGACCCAGTACTTC. Encoded protein: CSVDLQGRRETQYF.

This clonotype has just a few counts. This chain joins TRBV29-1 and TRBJ2-7; unclear D gene. Germline CDR1 and CDR2: SQVTM and ANQGSEA. V was clipped by 6 bases and J by 6 bases, with 21 bases between them. CDR3 length: 14 residues. The CDR3 DNA follows: TGCAGCGTGGAAAGGCGATCAGCATATTCCGAGCAGTACTTC. This sequence encodes CSVERRSAYSEQYF.

This clonotype was found many times. V usage is TRBV27 and J usage is TRBJ2-1, with 12 bases aligning to TRBD2. Germline V lookup: CDR1 MNHEY, CDR2 SMNVEV (reference sequence). V dropped 8 bases and J dropped 5; count of bases not matched to a gene: 4. This CDR3 has 14 amino acids. In DNA, the CDR3 is TGTGCCAGCCGCCGACTAGCGGGGGACAATGAGCAGTTCTTC. It specifies CASRRLAGDNEQFF.

The table lists this clonotype with a few counts. V usage is TRBV20-1 and J usage is TRBJ2-7, with 9 bases aligning to TRBD2. The DNA matches TRBJ2-1 better at its end, which makes the J call doubtful. The CDR3 runs to 15 residues. The V gene's germline CDR1 is DFQATT and CDR2 SNEGSKA (reference sequence). The CDR3 bases are TGCAGTGCTAGAGGCGGTAGCGGGGGAGGCTACGAGCAGTTCTTC. Translating it yields CSARGGSGGGYEQFF.